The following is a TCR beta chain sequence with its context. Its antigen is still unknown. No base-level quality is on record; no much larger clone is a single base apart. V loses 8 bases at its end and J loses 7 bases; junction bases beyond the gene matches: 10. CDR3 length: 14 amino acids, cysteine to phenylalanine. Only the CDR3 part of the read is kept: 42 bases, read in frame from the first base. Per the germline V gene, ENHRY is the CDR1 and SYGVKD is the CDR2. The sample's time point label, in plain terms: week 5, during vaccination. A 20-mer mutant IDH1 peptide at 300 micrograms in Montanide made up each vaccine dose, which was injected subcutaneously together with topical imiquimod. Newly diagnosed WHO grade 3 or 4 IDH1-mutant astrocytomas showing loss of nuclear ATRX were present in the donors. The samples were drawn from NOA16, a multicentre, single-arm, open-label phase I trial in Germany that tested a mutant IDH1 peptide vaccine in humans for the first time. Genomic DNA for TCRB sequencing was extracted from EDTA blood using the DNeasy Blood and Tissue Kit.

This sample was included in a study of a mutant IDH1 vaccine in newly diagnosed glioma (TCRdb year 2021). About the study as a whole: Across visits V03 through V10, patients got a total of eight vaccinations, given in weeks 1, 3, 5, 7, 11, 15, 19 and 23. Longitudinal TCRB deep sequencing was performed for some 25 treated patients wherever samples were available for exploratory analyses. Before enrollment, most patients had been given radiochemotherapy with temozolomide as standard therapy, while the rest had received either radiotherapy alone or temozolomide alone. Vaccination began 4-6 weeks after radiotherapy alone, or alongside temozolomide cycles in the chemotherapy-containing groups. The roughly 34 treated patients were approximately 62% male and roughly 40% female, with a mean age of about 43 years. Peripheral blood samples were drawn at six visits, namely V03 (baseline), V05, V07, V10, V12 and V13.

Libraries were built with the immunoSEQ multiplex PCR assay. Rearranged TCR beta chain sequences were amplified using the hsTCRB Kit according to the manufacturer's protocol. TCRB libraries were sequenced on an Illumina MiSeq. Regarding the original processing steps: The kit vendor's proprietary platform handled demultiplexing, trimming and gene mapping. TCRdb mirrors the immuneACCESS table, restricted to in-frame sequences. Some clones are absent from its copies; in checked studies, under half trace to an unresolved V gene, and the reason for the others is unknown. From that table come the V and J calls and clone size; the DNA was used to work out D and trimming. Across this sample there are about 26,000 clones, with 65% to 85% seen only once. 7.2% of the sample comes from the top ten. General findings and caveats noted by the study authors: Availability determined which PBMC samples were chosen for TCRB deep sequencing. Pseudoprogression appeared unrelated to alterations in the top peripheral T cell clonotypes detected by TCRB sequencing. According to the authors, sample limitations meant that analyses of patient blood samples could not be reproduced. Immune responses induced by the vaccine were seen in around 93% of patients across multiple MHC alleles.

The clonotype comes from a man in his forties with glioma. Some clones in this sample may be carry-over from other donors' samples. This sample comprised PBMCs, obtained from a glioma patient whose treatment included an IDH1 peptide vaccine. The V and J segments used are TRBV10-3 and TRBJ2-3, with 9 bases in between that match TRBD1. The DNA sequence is TGTGCCATCGGAGAGGACAGGGGCCCCCATACGCAGTATTTT. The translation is CAIGEDRGPHTQYF.